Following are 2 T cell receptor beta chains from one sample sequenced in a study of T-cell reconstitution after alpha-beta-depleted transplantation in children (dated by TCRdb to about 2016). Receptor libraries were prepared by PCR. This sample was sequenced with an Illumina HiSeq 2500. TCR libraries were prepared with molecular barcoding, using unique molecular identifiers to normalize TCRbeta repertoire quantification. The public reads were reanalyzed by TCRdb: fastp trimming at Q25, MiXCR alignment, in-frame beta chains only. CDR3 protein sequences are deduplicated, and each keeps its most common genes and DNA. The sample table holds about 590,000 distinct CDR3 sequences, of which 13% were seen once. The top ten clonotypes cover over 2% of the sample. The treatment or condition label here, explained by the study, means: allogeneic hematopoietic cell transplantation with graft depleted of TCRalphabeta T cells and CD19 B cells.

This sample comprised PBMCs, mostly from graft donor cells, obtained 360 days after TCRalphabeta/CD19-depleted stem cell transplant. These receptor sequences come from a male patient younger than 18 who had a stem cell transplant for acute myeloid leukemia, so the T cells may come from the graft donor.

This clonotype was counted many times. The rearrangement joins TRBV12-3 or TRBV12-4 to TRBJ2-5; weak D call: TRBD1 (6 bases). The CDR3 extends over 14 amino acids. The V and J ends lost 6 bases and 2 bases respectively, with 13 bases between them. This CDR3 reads CASRAQGLQETQYF. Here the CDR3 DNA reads TGTGCCAGCAGAGCCCAGGGGTTACAAGAGACCCAGTACTTC.

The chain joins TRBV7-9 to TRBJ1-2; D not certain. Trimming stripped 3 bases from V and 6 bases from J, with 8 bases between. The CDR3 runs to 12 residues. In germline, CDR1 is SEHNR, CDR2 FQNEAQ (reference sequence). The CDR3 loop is CASSFASHGYTF. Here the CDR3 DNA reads TGTGCCAGCAGCTTTGCAAGCCATGGCTACACCTTC.